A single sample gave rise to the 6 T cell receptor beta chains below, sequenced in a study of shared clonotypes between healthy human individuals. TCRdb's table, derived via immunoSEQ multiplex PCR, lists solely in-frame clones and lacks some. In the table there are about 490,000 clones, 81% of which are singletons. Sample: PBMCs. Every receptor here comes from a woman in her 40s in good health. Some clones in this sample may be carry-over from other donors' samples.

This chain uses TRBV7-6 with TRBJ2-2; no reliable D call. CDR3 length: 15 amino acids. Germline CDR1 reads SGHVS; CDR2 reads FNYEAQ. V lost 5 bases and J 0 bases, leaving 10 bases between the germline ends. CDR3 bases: TGTGCCAGCAGCCTCAGGCTAGCGAACACCGGGGAGCTGTTTTTT. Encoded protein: CASSLRLANTGELFF.

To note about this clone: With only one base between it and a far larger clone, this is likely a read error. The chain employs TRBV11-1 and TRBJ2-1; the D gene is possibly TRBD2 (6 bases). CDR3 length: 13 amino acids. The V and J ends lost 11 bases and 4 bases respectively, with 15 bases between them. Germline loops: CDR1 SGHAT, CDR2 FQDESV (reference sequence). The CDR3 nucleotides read TGTGCCTCGGGAGTAGCGGTTTACAATGAGCAGTTCTTC. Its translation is CASGVAVYNEQFF.

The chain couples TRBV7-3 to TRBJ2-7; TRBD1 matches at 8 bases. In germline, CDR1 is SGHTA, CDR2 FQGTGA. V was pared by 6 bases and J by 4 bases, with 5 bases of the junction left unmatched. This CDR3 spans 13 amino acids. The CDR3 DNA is TGTGCCAGCAGTTTTGACAGGGGATACGAGCAGTACTTC. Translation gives CASSFDRGYEQYF.

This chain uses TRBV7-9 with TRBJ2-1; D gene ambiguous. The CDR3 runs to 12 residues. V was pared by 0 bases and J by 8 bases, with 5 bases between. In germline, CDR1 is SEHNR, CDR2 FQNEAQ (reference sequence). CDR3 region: CASSLAGHEQFF. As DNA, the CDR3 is TGTGCCAGCAGCTTAGCTGGCCATGAGCAGTTCTTC.

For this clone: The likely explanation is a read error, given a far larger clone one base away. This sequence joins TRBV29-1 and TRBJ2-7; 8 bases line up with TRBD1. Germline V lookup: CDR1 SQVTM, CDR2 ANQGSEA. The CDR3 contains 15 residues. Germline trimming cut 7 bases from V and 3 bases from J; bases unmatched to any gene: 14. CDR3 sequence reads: CSAERTGKSHYEQYF. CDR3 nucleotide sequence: TGCAGCGCGGAAAGGACAGGGAAGAGCCACTACGAGCAGTACTTC.

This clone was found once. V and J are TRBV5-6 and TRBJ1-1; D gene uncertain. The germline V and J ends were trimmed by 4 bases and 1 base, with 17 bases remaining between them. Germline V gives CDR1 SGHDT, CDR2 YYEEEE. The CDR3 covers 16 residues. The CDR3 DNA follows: TGTGCCAGCAGCAGCATTAGGGCCTCCGGGAACACTGAAGCTTTCTTT. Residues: CASSSIRASGNTEAFF.